This T cell receptor beta chain was sequenced in a study of cytomegalovirus exposure and HLA in healthy donors. About the research overall: Some 85 million unique TCRs, all from HLA-typed donors, were included in an early release of the data.

Donors consisted of healthy bone marrow donors. This clone has a single count. The PCR used 60 Vbeta and 13 Jbeta primers. Clones were read by immunoSEQ multiplex PCR, and TCRdb kept only the in-frame ones, dropping some. Among some 150,000 clones, around 80% were seen once, and the ten largest hold 3.5% to 5.5%. The CDR3 has 13 residues. The V gene's germline CDR1 is SGDLS and CDR2 YYNGEE. V lost 5 bases, J lost 7 bases, and 6 bases stayed unmatched. J is TRBJ1-2 and V is TRBV9; 9 bases map to TRBD1. Sequencing input: PBMCs. The receptor's source is a man aged 35 to 55 in good health and CMV-seronegative. The DNA of the CDR3 is TGTGCCAGCAGTCGTGGGGACAGGGTTGGCTACACCTTC. Translated: CASSRGDRVGYTF.